This T cell receptor (beta chain) emerged from a study of a mutant IDH1 vaccine in newly diagnosed glioma. Looking at the study overall: Across weeks 1, 3, 5, 7, 11, 15, 19 and 23, patients received a vaccination each time, eight in all. The treated group averaged roughly 40 years old and was around 62% male, approximately 38% female.

This clone has just one count. The target antigen is unknown. The table came from immunoSEQ multiplex PCR; TCRdb's copy has only in-frame clones and leaves some out. The sample has about 60,000 clones; less than 85% are singletons. The CDR3 runs to 15 residues. Germline lookup yields CDR1 MNHEY and CDR2 SMNVEV (reference sequence). V was clipped by 6 bases and J by 4 bases, with 18 bases between them. Specified time point: week 11, during vaccination. Every single dose of the vaccine, 300 ug of mutant IDH1 20-mer peptide, came with topical imiquimod. The V gene is TRBV27, the J gene TRBJ1-1; D is perhaps TRBD1 (5 bases). This receptor was taken from a woman between 45 and 65 years old with glioma. This specimen was PBMCs, taken from a glioma patient whose treatment included an IDH1 peptide vaccine. DNA of the CDR3: TGTGCCAGCAGATTCGCGACCGGGAGGGGCACTGAAGCTTTCTTT. Amino acids: CASRFATGRGTEAFF.